The clone carrying this TCR beta chain was seen a few times. The data stem from a study of blood T cell repertoires in COVID-19. The repertoire was sequenced with immunoSEQ multiplex PCR; TCRdb's copy has only in-frame clones and lacks some. The data contain hundreds of thousands of clones, roughly nine tenths of them singletons. The CDR3 loop spans 18 amino acids. Germline V gene sequence: CDR1 LGHDT, CDR2 YNNKEL (reference sequence). V dropped 4 bases and J dropped 1; count of bases not matched to a gene: 9. The TCR originated in a man between 18 and 35 years old who had recovered from COVID-19. This chain connects TRBV3-1 (or the pseudogene TRBV3-2) to TRBJ2-4; 11 bases match TRBD2. The sequencing sample was made of PBMCs or T cells enriched from blood (not recorded which). Here the CDR3 DNA reads TGTGCCAGCAGCCCCACTAGCGGGAGCCCCGGGGCCAAAAACATTCAGTACTTC. Amino acid sequence: CASSPTSGSPGAKNIQYF.